This entry lists 22 T cell receptor beta chains sequenced from one sample in a study of untreated major depressive disorder. General study findings and limits: Compared with controls, depressed patients showed more TRBV05-01 (Vbeta 5.1) usage in CD4+ T cells.

The table came from immunoSEQ multiplex PCR; TCRdb's copy has only in-frame clones and leaves some out. The sample holds about 13,000 clones, 80% to 95% seen once. Their target antigens are unknown. The specimen sequenced was CD4+ T cells from PBMCs. These receptors were obtained from a woman aged 30 to 39 with major depressive disorder.

The chain recombines TRBV2 with TRBJ2-3; D might be TRBD2 (6 bases). The CDR3 runs 17 residues. Trimming removed 2 bases from V and 1 base from J, with 16 bases in between. Germline assignment: CDR1 SNHLY and CDR2 FYNNEI. Here the CDR3 DNA reads TGTGCCAGCAGTGAATTTGGCCCTACGGGGGGCACAGATACGCAGTATTTT. Translation: CASSEFGPTGGTDTQYF.

The chain combines TRBV18 with TRBJ2-7; TRBD1 matches at 12 bases. Germline-derived CDR1 and CDR2 are KGHSH and LQKENI. The length of the CDR3 is 18 residues. J was trimmed by 3 bases and V by 4 bases; bases with no gene match: 13. The CDR3 region has the DNA TGTGCCAGCTCACGAAACCGGGACAGGGGGCAGACGGTCTACGAGCAGTACTTC. It translates to CASSRNRDRGQTVYEQYF.

The chain is built from TRBV4-1 and TRBJ2-5, with 15 bases matching TRBD2. Germline-derived CDR1 and CDR2 are MGHRA and YSYEKL. Trimming took 3 bases from V and 2 from J; bases not matched to a gene: 10. The CDR3 length is 19 residues. The CDR3 sequence is CASSHPGLAGGPNQETQYF. The CDR3 nucleotides read TGCGCCAGCAGCCACCCCGGACTAGCGGGAGGGCCGAATCAAGAGACCCAGTACTTC.

The rearrangement links TRBV7-2 to TRBJ1-3, with D unresolved. V lost 2 bases to trimming and J lost 2 bases, with 4 bases between them. Germline V lookup: CDR1 SGHTA, CDR2 FQGNSA. This CDR3 region has 13 residues. CDR3 sequence: CASSLQAGNTIYF. Here the CDR3 DNA reads TGTGCCAGCAGCTTACAAGCTGGAAACACCATATATTTT.

The chain combines TRBV19 with TRBJ1-2; 8 nucleotides align to TRBD1. The CDR3 is made up of 15 amino acids. Germline CDR1 LNHDA, CDR2 SQIVND (reference sequence). The V gene end was trimmed by 3 bases and the J gene end by 3 bases; junction bases not matched to a gene: 6. The CDR3 sequence: CASSILGQDHYGYTF. The CDR3 coding sequence is TGTGCCAGTAGTATTCTGGGACAGGACCACTATGGCTACACCTTC.

The chain combines TRBV7-2 with TRBJ2-7, with 7 bases fitting TRBD2. Germline CDR1 and CDR2: SGHTA and FQGNSA. V gave up 1 base and J gave up 2 bases; unmatched junction bases: 5. The CDR3 contains 15 residues. In DNA, the CDR3 is TGTGCCAGCAGCTTAGTAGCTAGCGGAGCCTACGAGCAGTACTTC. Encoded protein: CASSLVASGAYEQYF.

This clone has just one count. The CDR3 here is CATSRDNLGQPQHF. The DNA of the CDR3 is TGTGCCACCAGCAGAGATAATTTGGGTCAGCCCCAGCATTTT. V gene TRBV15 combines with J gene TRBJ1-5, with D uncertain. Per the germline V gene, CDR1 is LNHNV and CDR2 is YYDKDF (reference sequence). V was trimmed by 0 bases and J by 6 bases, leaving 9 bases between them. The CDR3 runs to 14 residues.

This clone came up once. This rearrangement joins TRBV19 to TRBJ1-4, with D hard to call. Germline V gene data show CDR1 as LNHDA and CDR2 as SQIVND (reference sequence). Trimming took off 4 bases at V and 7 bases at J, with 10 bases between the two ends. This CDR3 has 13 amino acids. The CDR3 DNA reads as TGTGCCAGTAGTAGCGGGCGCGGTGAAAAACTGTTTTTT. It encodes CASSSGRGEKLFF.

The chain recombines TRBV29-1 with TRBJ1-1; TRBD1 matches 10 bases. The ends lost 5 bases at V and 3 bases at J; junction bases unmatched: 9. CDR3 size: 15 residues. Germline V lookup: CDR1 SQVTM, CDR2 ANQGSEA. The CDR3 DNA reads TGCAGCGTTTTCGACACCGGACAGGGGGACACTGAAGCTTTCTTT. This sequence encodes CSVFDTGQGDTEAFF.

The V call is TRBV7-8, the J call TRBJ1-5; D may be TRBD1 (6 bases). Looked up from germline, CDR1 is SGHVS and CDR2 is FQNEAQ. V was cut by 5 bases and J by 5 bases, with 16 bases left in between. This CDR3 comprises 15 residues. Here the CDR3 DNA reads TGTGCCAGCAGCCCCCTGGAGGGGGTGGATCAGCCCCAGCATTTT. Protein sequence: CASSPLEGVDQPQHF.

This clone was picked up one time. The chain recombines TRBV6-1 with TRBJ1-2; 10 positions match TRBD1. This CDR3 contains 16 residues. Germline V gives CDR1 MNHNS, CDR2 SASEGT. The V segment lost 0 bases and the J segment 4 bases; nucleotides outside the gene matches: 5. DNA for the CDR3: TGTGCCAGCAGTGAAGCGGAACGGACAGGGGGCTATGGCTACACCTTC. This encodes CASSEAERTGGYGYTF.

The gene calls are TRBV2 and TRBJ2-7, with 7 bases aligning to TRBD2. From germline, CDR1 is SNHLY and CDR2 FYNNEI. This CDR3 has 12 residues. V trimming: 7 bases; J trimming: 7 bases; junction bases outside the gene matches: 7. The CDR3 is CASKRDVGEQYF. The CDR3 DNA sequence: TGTGCCAGCAAGCGGGACGTGGGGGAGCAGTACTTC.

This clone has a single count. The chain is built from TRBV11-2 and TRBJ1-1, with D possibly being TRBD1 (5 bases). The CDR3 contains 12 residues. Per germline, CDR1 SGHAT and CDR2 FQNNGV. The germline V and J ends were trimmed by 3 bases and 6 bases, with 8 bases remaining between them. The CDR3: CASSFLGPEAFF. The CDR3 DNA sequence: TGTGCCAGCAGCTTTCTGGGACCTGAAGCTTTCTTT.

This chain connects TRBV9 to TRBJ2-1; no clear D. Trimming pared 0 bases from V and 4 bases from J, leaving 11 bases between. CDR3 length: 15 residues. Germline lookup yields CDR1 SGDLS and CDR2 YYNGEE. CDR3 sequence (DNA): TGTGCCAGCAGCGTAGACACCGGATATTACAATGAGCAGTTCTTC. It codes for CASSVDTGYYNEQFF.

The rearrangement uses TRBV6-6 and TRBJ1-3, with 7 bases lining up with TRBD1. Germline loops: CDR1 MNHNY, CDR2 SVGAGI (reference sequence). The CDR3 length is 14 residues. Trimming removed 5 bases from V and 11 bases from J; junction bases left unmatched: 12. The CDR3 is CASSRGTESIAIYF. The CDR3 DNA reads as TGTGCCAGCAGTCGCGGGACAGAGAGTATAGCCATATATTTT.

The genes are TRBV5-4 and TRBJ2-3; 15 nucleotides align to TRBD2. CDR1 is SGHNT, CDR2 YYREEE, per germline (reference sequence). Unmatched junction bases numbered 8, after V lost 3 bases and J lost 6 bases. The CDR3 has 17 residues. CDR3 DNA sequence: TGTGCCAGCAGCTGGGGACTAGCGGGAGGAGGGGGGGATACGCAGTATTTT. Amino acid sequence: CASSWGLAGGGGDTQYF.

CDR3 DNA sequence: TGTGCCAGCAGCTTAGTTTCTGGAATAGCTCCCGAGACCCAGTACTTC. This sequence encodes CASSLVSGIAPETQYF. V usage is TRBV7-9 and J usage is TRBJ2-5; no reliable D call. V lost 1 base and J 5 bases, leaving 17 bases between the germline ends. This CDR3 spans 16 amino acids. Germline V gene sequence: CDR1 SEHNR, CDR2 FQNEAQ (reference sequence).

This clone was seen a few times. The genes are TRBV5-1 and TRBJ1-5; 9 nucleotides match TRBD1. CDR3 length: 14 residues. Germline-derived CDR1 and CDR2 are SGHRS and YFSETQ. V lost 2 bases and J lost 7; bases outside the gene matches: 4. In DNA form, the CDR3 reads TGCGCCAGCAGCTTTACAGGGGGCGACCAGCCCCAGCATTTT. Translating it yields CASSFTGGDQPQHF.

The rearrangement joins TRBV9 to TRBJ2-5; the D gene is possibly TRBD2 (5 bases). The germline CDR1 and CDR2 sequences are SGDLS and YYNGEE. The length of the CDR3 is 11 residues. V dropped 3 bases and J dropped 10 bases, with 10 bases sitting between them. CDR3 loop: CASSAKGVQYF. The CDR3 DNA follows: TGTGCCAGCAGCGCAAAGGGAGTCCAGTACTTC.

This rearrangement joins TRBV7-3 to TRBJ2-1; 9 nucleotides line up with TRBD1. Germline V gene lookup returns CDR1 SGHTA and CDR2 FQGTGA. The length of the CDR3 is 15 residues. With V trimmed by 3 bases and J by 1 base, 1 base remained unmatched. DNA of the CDR3: TGTGCCAGCAGCTTGGGGACAGGGTCCTACAATGAGCAGTTCTTC. Translation gives CASSLGTGSYNEQFF.

V and J are TRBV7-8 and TRBJ2-1; the D gene is possibly TRBD2 (6 bases). There are 16 residues in the CDR3. Germline CDR1 reads SGHVS; CDR2 reads FQNEAQ. V lost 5 bases to trimming and J lost 7 bases, with 21 bases between them. The CDR3 spells CASSLPGANRGNEQFF. Here the CDR3 DNA reads TGTGCCAGCAGCCTTCCGGGAGCCAACCGGGGGAATGAGCAGTTCTTC.

The chain couples TRBV7-2 to TRBJ2-7; the D gene is possibly TRBD2 (5 bases). The V gene's germline CDR1 is SGHTA and CDR2 FQGNSA. The CDR3 totals 13 residues. V was shortened by 4 bases and J by 5 bases, with 12 bases between the two germline ends. Here the CDR3 reads CASSYRPGDEQYF. The CDR3 bases are TGTGCCAGCAGCTATAGACCCGGGGACGAGCAGTACTTC. Full variable domain (remainder filled in from reference TRBV7-2 and TRBJ2-7): GAGVSQSPSNKVTEKGKDVELRCDPISGHTALYWYRQSLGQGLEFLIYFQGNSAPDKSGLPSDRFSAERTGGSVSTLTIQRTQQEDSAVYLCASSYRPGDEQYFGPGTRLTVT.